Sequencing of this T cell receptor beta chain was carried out in a study of CD8 T cells in Susac syndrome (dated by TCRdb to between 2018 and 2020). Notes on the research overall: Of the Susac syndrome patients who were sequenced, under 10 were in clinical remission while about six had clinically active disease. At the time of blood withdrawal, Susac syndrome patients were either therapy-naive, taking corticosteroids (with some also receiving IVIg), or on IVIg alone. The study used repertoire sequencing to test whether antigen drove CD8+ T cell activation and differentiation in Susac syndrome. Paper-wide results and their limitations: The TCR sequencing and HLA analysis was acknowledged to have included a relatively small number of individuals. The CD4+ T cell repertoire of patients with Susac syndrome showed no detectable clonal expansion.

Peripheral blood CD8+ and CD4+ T cells from healthy donors, Susac syndrome patients and multiple sclerosis patients were profiled using high-throughput TCR beta sequencing. Recently defined diagnostic criteria for definite or probable disease were met by the Susac syndrome patients. CD8+ TEMRA cells were enriched by FACS, while bulk CD8+ and CD4+ T cells were purified by magnetic negative isolation. Blood was collected in EDTA tubes and processed within 24 hours, with PBMCs isolated through density gradient centrifugation. PBMCs intended for TCR sequencing were frozen in liquid nitrogen and were later thawed in a 37 degrees C water bath. The sorted or isolated CD4+, CD8+ and CD8+ TEMRA cells reached a purity of at least 90%. There are 14 amino acids in the CDR3, from cysteine to phenylalanine inclusive. Just the 42-base CDR3 DNA is kept, in frame starting at base 1. The germline V gene (reference sequence) gives CDR1 as MNHEY and CDR2 as SMNVEV. The trim is 2 bases for V and 3 bases for J, with a gap of 11 bases between the germline ends.

This clonotype was found once. Which antigen it targets is not known. Base qualities are not at hand, and no much larger clone is one base apart. Single-read evidence is weak. RNA was extracted using the RNeasy kit, and roughly 0.45 to 1 microgram was reverse transcribed with random hexamers. The immunoSEQ multiplex PCR assay, covering 54 Vbeta and 13 Jbeta segments, was used to amplify TCR beta CDR3 regions. To correct PCR amplification bias, a synthetic template baseline was used for both primer optimization and computational correction. As for how the authors treated the data: Reads were annotated to V, D and J genes according to IMGT and were analyzed with immunoSEQ Analyzer, with only productive sequences retained. Clonality was calculated as one minus the Shannon entropy normalized by log2 of the number of productive unique sequences. For each patient and control, public and private clones were evaluated within the 100 most prevalent clones. A clone was defined as Susac-specific if it was absent from the healthy and MS cohorts, from 950 to 1,300 published viral clones and from other ImmuneACCESS disease sequences. The public reads were run again by TCRdb, first through fastp at Q25 and then through MiXCR, and only productive beta chains were kept. Under each unique CDR3 protein, matching rows form one entry showing the most common genes and DNA. The V and J calls here are based on TCRdb, not the publication. A total of under 300,000 distinct CDR3 sequences appear in this sample, about 95% of them only once. The ten largest clones take up 0.1% of the sample.

This TCR was sampled from a human donor with Susac syndrome. Sequencing was performed on CD4+ T cells from PBMCs. The V and J segments used are TRBV27 and TRBJ2-7; a confident D gene designation cannot be given. The CDR3 protein: CASSLRQPLYEQYF. The DNA sequence reads TGTGCCAGCAGTTTACGCCAGCCCCTCTACGAGCAGTACTTC.